These T cell receptor beta chains were read from a single sample in a study of T cell responses to AZD1222 COVID-19 vaccine. Sequenced by immunoSEQ multiplex PCR; TCRdb stores in-frame clones only, minus some. The table shows roughly 120,000 clones, with about 91% occurring only once. The sample here was peripheral blood, taken on day 0 of AZD1222 vaccination. The source of these receptors is an adult in good health. Both conserved end residues are part of each CDR3. The order of the fields is CDR3 length, clone size, V gene, J gene, D gene, CDR3 DNA, CDR3 protein. D genes are given only for firm matches. Clone sizes are given selectively: once, few, many, or a class where the clone is expanded.

cdr3_length: 12
clone_size: once
v_call: TRBV12-3/TRBV12-4
j_call: TRBJ1-4
d_call: -
cdr3_nt: TGTGCCAGCGGAGGGCAGCCGGAAAAACTGTTTTTT
cdr3_aa: CASGGQPEKLFF

cdr3_length: 15
clone_size: -
v_call: TRBV4-2
j_call: TRBJ2-7
d_call: -
cdr3_nt: TGTGCCAGCAGCCAAGACAGCGGGTCCTCCTACGAGCAGTACTTC
cdr3_aa: CASSQDSGSSYEQYF

cdr3_length: 12
clone_size: -
v_call: TRBV7-9
j_call: TRBJ1-1
d_call: -
cdr3_nt: TGTGCCAGCAGCTTAGCAGGCAGGGCGGCTTTCTTT
cdr3_aa: CASSLAGRAAFF

cdr3_length: 13
clone_size: -
v_call: TRBV2
j_call: TRBJ1-1
d_call: -
cdr3_nt: TGTGCCAGCAGAGGAGGACAGATCACTGAAGCTTTCTTT
cdr3_aa: CASRGGQITEAFF

cdr3_length: 15
clone_size: -
v_call: TRBV7-2
j_call: TRBJ2-1
d_call: -
cdr3_nt: TGTGCCAGCAGCTCCCGGGTCCCCTCCCCCAATGAGCAGTTCTTC
cdr3_aa: CASSSRVPSPNEQFF

cdr3_length: 13
clone_size: -
v_call: TRBV2
j_call: TRBJ1-6
d_call: -
cdr3_nt: TGTGCCAGCAGTGTCGGGCCACCCGGGGCCCTCCACTTT
cdr3_aa: CASSVGPPGALHF

cdr3_length: 15
clone_size: once
v_call: TRBV18
j_call: TRBJ1-2
d_call: TRBD1
cdr3_nt: TGTGCCAGCTCCACCCGAGGACAGGGGGCGGAAGGCTACACCTTC
cdr3_aa: CASSTRGQGAEGYTF

cdr3_length: 14
clone_size: -
v_call: TRBV5-4
j_call: TRBJ1-1
d_call: TRBD1
cdr3_nt: TGTGCCAGCAGCAGGGGGACAGTGAACACTGAAGCTTTCTTT
cdr3_aa: CASSRGTVNTEAFF

cdr3_length: 14
clone_size: -
v_call: TRBV6-5
j_call: TRBJ2-2
d_call: -
cdr3_nt: TGTGCCAGCAGCGAGGGGGACCTCACCGGGGAGCTGTTTTTT
cdr3_aa: CASSEGDLTGELFF

cdr3_length: 15
clone_size: -
v_call: TRBV5-5
j_call: TRBJ1-1
d_call: -
cdr3_nt: TGTGCCAGCAGCGCCACGGGACACCTGAACACTGAAGCTTTCTTT
cdr3_aa: CASSATGHLNTEAFF

cdr3_length: 15
clone_size: -
v_call: TRBV5-1
j_call: TRBJ1-6
d_call: TRBD1
cdr3_nt: TGCGCCAGCAGCTGGGAGACAGGGAGCAATTCACCCCTCCACTTT
cdr3_aa: CASSWETGSNSPLHF

cdr3_length: 12
clone_size: -
v_call: TRBV7-8
j_call: TRBJ2-1
d_call: -
cdr3_nt: TGTGCCAGCAGCTTAGGGTACAATGAGCAGTTCTTC
cdr3_aa: CASSLGYNEQFF

cdr3_length: 16
clone_size: -
v_call: TRBV19
j_call: TRBJ1-2
d_call: TRBD1
cdr3_nt: TGTGCCACTCGGACAGGGGGGAAAACCGTCAACTATGGCTACACCTTC
cdr3_aa: CATRTGGKTVNYGYTF

cdr3_length: 11
clone_size: -
v_call: TRBV30
j_call: TRBJ1-2
d_call: -
cdr3_nt: TGTGCCTGGAGTGTACTTTATGGCTACACCTTC
cdr3_aa: CAWSVLYGYTF

cdr3_length: 13
clone_size: -
v_call: TRBV2
j_call: TRBJ2-7
d_call: -
cdr3_nt: TGTGCCAGCAGTGAAGGACTACTCCCGGAGCAGTACTTC
cdr3_aa: CASSEGLLPEQYF

cdr3_length: 14
clone_size: -
v_call: TRBV5-6
j_call: TRBJ2-1
d_call: TRBD2
cdr3_nt: TGTGCCAGCAGCTTGGCCCTAGCGGGAGGCCCCGGGTTCTTC
cdr3_aa: CASSLALAGGPGFF

cdr3_length: 14
clone_size: -
v_call: TRBV2
j_call: TRBJ2-7
d_call: TRBD1
cdr3_nt: TGTGCCAGCATATTGACAGGGAAAGTGAGCGAGCAGTACTTC
cdr3_aa: CASILTGKVSEQYF

cdr3_length: 13
clone_size: -
v_call: TRBV7-8
j_call: TRBJ1-2
d_call: -
cdr3_nt: TGTGCCAGCAGTCCCAGGGGATCCTATGGCTACACCTTC
cdr3_aa: CASSPRGSYGYTF

cdr3_length: 15
clone_size: -
v_call: TRBV9
j_call: TRBJ2-1
d_call: TRBD2
cdr3_nt: TGTGCCAGCAGCGTAGGACTAGCAATGGTTGATGAGCAGTTCTTC
cdr3_aa: CASSVGLAMVDEQFF

cdr3_length: 13
clone_size: -
v_call: TRBV21-1
j_call: TRBJ2-3
d_call: -
cdr3_nt: TGTGCCAGCAGCGCCCCGGGGGGGGATACGCAGTATTTT
cdr3_aa: CASSAPGGDTQYF

cdr3_length: 17
clone_size: -
v_call: TRBV5-1
j_call: TRBJ1-6
d_call: -
cdr3_nt: TGCGCCAGCAGCTTGGTACCGGCCAGCTCCTATAATTCACCCCTCCACTTT
cdr3_aa: CASSLVPASSYNSPLHF

cdr3_length: 14
clone_size: -
v_call: TRBV4-3
j_call: TRBJ1-5
d_call: -
cdr3_nt: TGCGCCAGCAGCCGGGGACTCGTTGACCGGCCCCAGCATTTT
cdr3_aa: CASSRGLVDRPQHF

cdr3_length: 13
clone_size: -
v_call: TRBV6-1
j_call: TRBJ1-2
d_call: TRBD1
cdr3_nt: TGTGCCAGCAGTGACGGACAGGTCGTAGGCTACACCTTC
cdr3_aa: CASSDGQVVGYTF

cdr3_length: 17
clone_size: -
v_call: TRBV5-6
j_call: TRBJ1-2
d_call: TRBD1
cdr3_nt: TGTGCCAGCAGCTTGAGTGCCGGGGCAGGGGGCGGCGTGGGCTACACCTTC
cdr3_aa: CASSLSAGAGGGVGYTF

cdr3_length: 16
clone_size: few
v_call: TRBV6-2/TRBV6-3
j_call: TRBJ1-3
d_call: -
cdr3_nt: TGTGCCAGCAGTTATGGGCCGGGAACGTCTGGAAACACCATATATTTT
cdr3_aa: CASSYGPGTSGNTIYF

cdr3_length: 15
clone_size: -
v_call: TRBV27
j_call: TRBJ2-7
d_call: -
cdr3_nt: TGTGCCAGCAGTTTATTTTTCTCATACCCCAACGAGCAGTACTTC
cdr3_aa: CASSLFFSYPNEQYF

cdr3_length: 13
clone_size: once
v_call: TRBV12-3/TRBV12-4
j_call: TRBJ1-1
d_call: TRBD1
cdr3_nt: TGTGCCAGCAGCCTGGACAGGGAAACTGAAGCTTTCTTT
cdr3_aa: CASSLDRETEAFF